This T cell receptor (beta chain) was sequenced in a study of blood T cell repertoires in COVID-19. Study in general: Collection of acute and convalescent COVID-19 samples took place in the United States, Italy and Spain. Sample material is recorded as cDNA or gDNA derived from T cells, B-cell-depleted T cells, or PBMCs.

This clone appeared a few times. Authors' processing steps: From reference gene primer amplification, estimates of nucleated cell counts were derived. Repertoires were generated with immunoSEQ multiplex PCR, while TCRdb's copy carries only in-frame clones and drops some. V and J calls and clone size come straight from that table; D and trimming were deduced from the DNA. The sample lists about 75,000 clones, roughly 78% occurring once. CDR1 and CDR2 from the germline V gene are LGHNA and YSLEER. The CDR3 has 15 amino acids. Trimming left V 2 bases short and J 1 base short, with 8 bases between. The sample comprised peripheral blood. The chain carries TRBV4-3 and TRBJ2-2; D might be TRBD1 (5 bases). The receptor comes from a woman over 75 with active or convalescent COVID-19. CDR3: CASSQSDRNTGELFF. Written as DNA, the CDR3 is TGCGCCAGCAGCCAATCCGACAGGAACACCGGGGAGCTGTTTTTT.